Listed below are T cell receptor beta chains from one sample, sequenced in a study of vaccination and CD4 T cells after COVID-19. No antigens are known for them. TCRdb ran MiXCR on the PCR reads and lists one entry per CDR3 protein. The profile shows approximately 13,000 distinct CDR3 sequences, 25% to 30% of them singletons. Specimen: CD4+ T cells from blood, cultured in vitro, collected before SARS-CoV-2 vaccination. The receptors were gathered from a human donor who received a COVID-19 vaccine. The CDR3 runs from the conserved cysteine through the conserved F or W. The D gene is left open where the match is weak. Where a row states a size, it is once, few, many or the class of an expanded clone; other rows omit it.

>TRBV2|.|TRBJ1-2|.
CASNYGRPNYGYTF
TGTGCCAGCAATTACGGCAGACCGAACTATGGCTACACCTTC
>TRBV7-6|few|TRBJ2-7|TRBD2
CASSFSGGTYEQYF
TGTGCCAGCAGCTTTAGCGGGGGGACCTACGAGCAGTACTTC
>TRBV28|few|TRBJ1-1|.
CASSLSFEAFF
TGTGCCAGCAGTTTATCCTTTGAAGCTTTCTTT
>TRBV24-1|.|TRBJ1-1|.
CATSPGGLTEAFF
TGTGCCACCAGCCCCGGGGGGCTCACTGAAGCTTTCTTT
>TRBV30|.|TRBJ1-5|.
CAYQRASNQPQHF
TGTGCCTATCAAAGGGCGAGCAATCAGCCCCAGCATTTT
>TRBV19|few|TRBJ1-5|TRBD1
CASGRYRGRASNQPQHF
TGTGCCAGTGGCCGTTACAGGGGACGTGCGAGCAATCAGCCCCAGCATTTT
>TRBV11-2|few|TRBJ1-1|TRBD1
CASSSVRGLNTEAFF
TGTGCCAGCAGCTCGGTCAGGGGGCTGAACACTGAAGCTTTCTTT
>TRBV27|few|TRBJ2-7|TRBD1
CASSNRQGQIGNEQYF
TGTGCCAGCTCAAACCGACAGGGACAGATCGGGAACGAGCAGTACTTC
>TRBV18|.|TRBJ2-3|.
CASSPSHTDTQYF
TGTGCCAGCTCACCTAGTCACACAGATACGCAGTATTTT
>TRBV6-1|.|TRBJ1-2|.
CASRQTGNYGYTF
TGTGCCAGCAGACAAACAGGGAACTATGGCTACACCTTC
>TRBV19|.|TRBJ1-4|.
CARGWVICTKKLFF
TGTGCCAGAGGTTGGGTCATTTGCACGAAAAAACTGTTTTTT
>TRBV7-2|.|TRBJ1-3|.
CASSSTQNTIYF
TGTGCCAGCAGTTCCACCCAAAACACCATATATTTT
>TRBV19|few|TRBJ2-3|.
CASSIRQTTDTQYF
TGTGCCAGTAGTATCCGCCAGACCACAGATACGCAGTATTTT
>TRBV11-3|.|TRBJ2-7|.
CASSSTRGSYEQYF
TGTGCCAGCAGCTCCACCAGGGGATCCTACGAGCAGTACTTC
>TRBV25-1|few|TRBJ2-5|TRBD1
CASSAPQGAGETQYF
TGTGCCAGCAGTGCTCCCCAGGGGGCTGGGGAGACCCAGTACTTC
>TRBV6-1|few|TRBJ1-4|.
CASSEGGAYGKLFF
TGTGCCAGCTCAGAGGGAGGGGCCTACGGAAAACTGTTTTTT
>TRBV5-1|few|TRBJ2-5|.
CASSLAPPQETQYF
TGCGCCAGCAGCTTGGCCCCCCCCCAAGAGACCCAGTACTTC
>TRBV6-1|few|TRBJ1-1|.
CASSVPWDGQYLNTEAFF
TGTGCCAGCAGTGTACCCTGGGACGGCCAGTATCTGAACACTGAAGCTTTCTTT
>TRBV6-1|few|TRBJ2-7|.
CASSETGLYEQYF
TGTGCCAGCAGTGAAACAGGCCTGTACGAGCAGTACTTC